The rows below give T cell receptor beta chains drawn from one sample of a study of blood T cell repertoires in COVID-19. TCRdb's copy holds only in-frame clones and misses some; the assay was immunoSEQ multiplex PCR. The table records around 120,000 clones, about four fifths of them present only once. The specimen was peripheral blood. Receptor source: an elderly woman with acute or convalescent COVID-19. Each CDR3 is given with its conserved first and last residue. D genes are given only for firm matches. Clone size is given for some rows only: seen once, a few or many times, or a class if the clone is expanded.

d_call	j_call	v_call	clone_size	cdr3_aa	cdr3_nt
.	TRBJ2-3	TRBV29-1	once	CSVEDQDGGSTDTQYF	TGCAGCGTTGAAGATCAGGATGGGGGGAGCACAGATACGCAGTATTTT
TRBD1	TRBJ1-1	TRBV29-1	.	CSAAWGTVDTEAFF	TGCAGCGCCGCGTGGGGGACAGTGGACACTGAAGCTTTCTTT
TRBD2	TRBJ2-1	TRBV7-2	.	CASRLTSGSYNEQFF	TGTGCCAGCAGGCTAACTAGCGGGAGCTACAATGAGCAGTTCTTC
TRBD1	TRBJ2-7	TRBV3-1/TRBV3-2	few	CASSHTGTGANEQYF	TGTGCCAGCAGCCATACCGGGACAGGGGCGAACGAGCAGTACTTC
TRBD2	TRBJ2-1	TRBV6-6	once	CASSLAGVYNEQFF	TGTGCCAGCAGTCTAGCGGGAGTTTACAATGAGCAGTTCTTC
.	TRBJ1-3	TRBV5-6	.	CASSLEEGYSGNTIYF	TGTGCCAGCAGCTTGGAGGAGGGGTACTCTGGAAACACCATATATTTT
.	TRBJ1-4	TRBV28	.	CASRPPGEKLFF	TGTGCCAGCAGGCCCCCAGGGGAAAAACTGTTTTTT
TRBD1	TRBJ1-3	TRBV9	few	CASSVQGAPGNTIYF	TGTGCCAGCAGCGTCCAGGGGGCACCTGGAAACACCATATATTTT
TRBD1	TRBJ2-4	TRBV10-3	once	CATSEGTEAKNIQYF	TGTGCCACTTCAGAAGGGACAGAAGCCAAAAACATTCAGTACTTC
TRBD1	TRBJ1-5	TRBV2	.	CASSGTGSSNQPQHF	TGTGCCAGCAGCGGGACAGGGAGTAGCAATCAGCCCCAGCATTTT
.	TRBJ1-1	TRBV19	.	CASSMLGGTEAFF	TGTGCCAGTAGTATGCTCGGAGGGACTGAAGCTTTCTTT
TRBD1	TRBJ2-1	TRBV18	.	CASSGTGGAYSLNEQFF	TGTGCCAGCTCCGGGACAGGGGGCGCGTATAGCCTCAATGAGCAGTTCTTC
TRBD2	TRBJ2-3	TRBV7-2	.	CASGRGEKTDTQYF	TGTGCCAGCGGACGGGGGGAGAAGACAGATACGCAGTATTTT
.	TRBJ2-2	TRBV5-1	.	CASSLSAANTGELFF	TGCGCCAGCAGCCTGAGCGCCGCGAACACCGGGGAGCTGTTTTTT
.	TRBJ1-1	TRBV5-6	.	CASIKFTGEPKNTEAFF	TGTGCCAGCATCAAATTCACGGGGGAGCCAAAGAACACTGAAGCTTTCTTT
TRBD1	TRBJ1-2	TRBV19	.	CASSPGTGYRGYTF	TGTGCCAGTAGTCCTGGGACAGGGTATCGTGGCTACACCTTC
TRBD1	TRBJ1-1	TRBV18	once	CASSPRTGDMGTEAFF	TGTGCCAGCTCACCTAGGACAGGAGACATGGGTACTGAAGCTTTCTTT
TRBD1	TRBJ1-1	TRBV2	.	CASSDEGQGEAFF	TGTGCCAGCAGTGACGAGGGACAGGGTGAAGCTTTCTTT